The source of this T cell receptor beta chain is a study of T cell responses to AZD1222 COVID-19 vaccine. Regarding the study as a whole: Donors were chiefly white British, with a greater number of females, and clonal diversity was perhaps underestimated.

The CDR3 consists of 13 residues. V was cut by 3 bases and J by 7 bases, with 13 bases left in between. Germline CDR1 DFQATT, CDR2 SNEGSKA (reference sequence). Assay used: immunoSEQ multiplex PCR; TCRdb lists only in-frame clones, some missing. The table includes roughly 130,000 clones, roughly 88% detected once. Of note for this clone: What it binds is unknown.

Material: peripheral blood, obtained on day 0 of MenACWY control vaccination. The rearrangement links TRBV20-1 to TRBJ2-1; D tentatively reads TRBD1 or TRBD2 (5 bases each). This TCR was sampled from an adult in good health. The CDR3 region has the DNA TGCAGTGCTAGTGACGGGGCGTATAATGAGCAGTTCTTC. Encoded protein: CSASDGAYNEQFF.